This entry concerns a single TCR beta chain. This sample is part of a study of blood T cell repertoires in COVID-19. In the study overall: Acute and convalescent COVID-19 specimens originated in the United States, Italy and Spain. PBMCs, B-cell-depleted T cells, or T cells provided the cDNA or gDNA that made up the material.

Trimming took 0 bases from V and 4 from J; bases not matched to a gene: 11. CDR3 length: 17 amino acids. Looked up from germline, CDR1 is LGHDT and CDR2 is YNNKEL (reference sequence). Per the authors' pipeline: By means of reference gene primer amplification, nucleated cell counts were estimated. The repertoire was sequenced with immunoSEQ multiplex PCR; TCRdb's copy has only in-frame clones and lacks some. V, J and clone size are those of that table, while D and trimming were read from the DNA. The table lists 45,000 to 55,000 clones, about nine tenths of them singletons. The chain links TRBV3-1 (or the pseudogene TRBV3-2) to TRBJ1-1; 7 bases map to TRBD1. Sequencing was carried out using peripheral blood. This TCR came from a human donor in a cohort sampled during active COVID-19. CDR3 DNA sequence: TGTGCCAGCAGCCAAGATAGGTTGATAGAGGGGGCCACTGAAGCTTTCTTT. It codes for CASSQDRLIEGATEAFF.